In its sample, the clone carrying this T cell receptor (beta chain) was seen many times. Antigen unknown. Germline and junction disagree at one end, which may indicate a read error. The data were obtained in a study of T-cell memory formation after mild COVID-19. Study-wide results and limits: Among CD4+ contracting clones, most were CM and EM, and CD8+ ones EMRA.

TCRdb called the 5' RACE reads again in MiXCR, with one record for every CDR3 protein. Of hundreds of thousands of distinct CDR3 sequences listed, around 22% were seen once; the top ten hold roughly 14%. CDR3 length: 13 residues. CDR1 and CDR2 (germline): SGHTA, FQGNSA. The receptor was derived from an adult woman who had mild COVID-19 (a few samples of this study predate the infection). Cell type and time point are not known. Sequenced: PBMCs or a T cell subset sorted from them (not recorded which). The chain employs TRBV7-2 and TRBJ2-7; 7 bases align to TRBD1. The DNA of the CDR3 is TGCGCCAGCAGCTTGGGGACAGCCTACGAGCAGTACTTC. Translated, it gives CASSLGTAYEQYF.